The rows below give T cell receptor beta chains drawn from one sample of a study of radiation and T cells in renal cell carcinoma. Method: immunoSEQ multiplex PCR; TCRdb's copy keeps in-frame clones and lacks some. The top ten clones hold around 6.7% of a sample with tens of thousands of clones, over 65% of them seen once. The sample here was blood, taken from a patient whose treatment included radiotherapy and nephrectomy. Every receptor here comes from a man aged 55 to 70 with renal cell carcinoma. Each CDR3 is given with its conserved first and last residue. A D gene is named only where the DNA matches it firmly. Clone size appears in some rows only: once, few, many, or a class for an expanded clone.

V	J	D	size	CDR3	DNA
TRBV27	TRBJ1-2	NA	NA	CASSSDRRDRYGYTF	TGTGCCAGCAGTTCCGACAGACGCGACCGCTATGGCTACACCTTC
TRBV6-5	TRBJ1-1	NA	NA	CASSDAQGNTEAFF	TGTGCCAGCAGTGACGCACAGGGGAACACTGAAGCTTTCTTT
TRBV7-9	TRBJ2-3	TRBD2	NA	CASSPGTSGRLRYTQYF	TGTGCCAGCAGCCCCGGGACTAGCGGGAGGCTCCGATATACGCAGTATTTT
TRBV5-6	TRBJ2-2	NA	few	CASSLRIGELFF	TGTGCCAGCAGCTTGAGGATTGGGGAGCTGTTTTTT
TRBV4-1	TRBJ1-2	TRBD1	NA	CASSLDRSYGYTF	TGCGCCAGCAGCCTGGACAGGAGCTATGGCTACACCTTC
TRBV28	TRBJ2-5	TRBD2	NA	CASSSSGREETQYF	TGTGCCAGCAGTTCTAGCGGGAGGGAGGAGACCCAGTACTTC
TRBV7-8	TRBJ2-7	TRBD2	few	CASSLGLAGVSHEQYF	TGTGCCAGCAGCTTAGGGCTAGCGGGAGTAAGCCACGAGCAGTACTTC
TRBV6-1	TRBJ2-5	TRBD2	NA	CASGRAGEETQYF	TGTGCCAGCGGAAGAGCGGGGGAAGAGACCCAGTACTTC
TRBV2	TRBJ2-7	NA	NA	CASAVGGGDEQYF	TGTGCCAGCGCGGTAGGAGGGGGCGACGAGCAGTACTTC
TRBV5-1	TRBJ1-2	TRBD1	NA	CASSSGQGDYGYTF	TGCGCCAGCAGCTCAGGACAGGGCGACTATGGCTACACCTTC
TRBV7-3	TRBJ2-3	TRBD2	NA	CASSWSGIGADTQYF	TGTGCCAGCAGTTGGAGCGGGATAGGAGCAGATACGCAGTATTTT
TRBV10-3	TRBJ1-2	NA	NA	CAISTGRGYTF	TGTGCCATCAGCACAGGGAGGGGCTACACCTTC
TRBV20-1	TRBJ2-3	NA	NA	CSALGQDTQYF	TGCAGTGCACTGGGACAAGATACGCAGTATTTT
TRBV4-2	TRBJ2-5	TRBD2	NA	CASSPSGRGGETQYF	TGTGCCAGCAGCCCAAGCGGGAGGGGGGGAGAGACCCAGTACTTC
TRBV7-9	TRBJ1-4	TRBD1	few	CASSLAPRDRRARLFF	TGTGCCAGCAGCCTCGCCCCTCGGGACAGGAGAGCACGACTGTTTTTT
TRBV29-1	TRBJ1-4	NA	few	CSVASPINGGEKLFF	TGCAGCGTTGCCTCCCCGATTAATGGTGGTGAAAAACTGTTTTTT
TRBV5-1	TRBJ2-5	TRBD1	NA	CASSLSTTGGRETQYF	TGCGCCAGCAGCTTGTCCACCACAGGGGGACGAGAGACCCAGTACTTC
TRBV15	TRBJ2-1	NA	NA	CATSSRQVSIYNEQFF	TGTGCCACCAGCAGCCGACAGGTCTCAATCTACAATGAGCAGTTCTTC
TRBV28	TRBJ1-1	NA	many	CASSLMAEAFF	TGTGCCAGCAGTTTAATGGCTGAAGCTTTCTTT
TRBV18	TRBJ1-5	NA	NA	CASSPQAGNNQPQHF	TGTGCCAGCTCACCACAGGCAGGGAACAATCAGCCCCAGCATTTT
TRBV5-1	TRBJ1-4	TRBD1	NA	CASSLVQGVKANEKLFF	TGCGCCAGCAGCTTGGTACAGGGGGTAAAGGCTAATGAAAAACTGTTTTTT
TRBV6-6	TRBJ2-7	NA	once	CASSYSNNRRYEQYF	TGTGCCAGCAGTTACTCGAACAACCGACGCTACGAGCAGTACTTC
TRBV10-3	TRBJ2-5	TRBD2	NA	CAISDGTRGGGETQYF	TGTGCCATCAGTGACGGGACTAGAGGAGGAGGAGAGACCCAGTACTTC
TRBV5-1	TRBJ2-6	TRBD1	few	CASSTGQLSGANVLTF	TGCGCCAGCAGCACGGGACAGCTCTCTGGGGCCAACGTCCTGACTTTC
TRBV18	TRBJ1-1	TRBD1	NA	CASSPPGRGRENTEAFF	TGTGCCAGCTCACCACCGGGAAGGGGGCGCGAGAACACTGAAGCTTTCTTT
TRBV5-6	TRBJ2-7	NA	once	CASSPGRRGSYEQYF	TGTGCCAGCAGTCCAGGGAGACGGGGCTCCTACGAGCAGTACTTC
TRBV7-2	TRBJ1-2	NA	NA	CASSHRTSRASGYTF	TGTGCCAGCAGTCACCGTACTTCCAGGGCATCAGGCTACACCTTC
TRBV5-1	TRBJ2-7	NA	NA	CASSLRGFGTYEQYF	TGCGCCAGCAGCTTGAGGGGTTTCGGGACCTACGAGCAGTACTTC
TRBV29-1	TRBJ1-2	NA	NA	CSVEGGERGYTF	TGCAGCGTTGAGGGAGGAGAAAGGGGCTACACCTTC